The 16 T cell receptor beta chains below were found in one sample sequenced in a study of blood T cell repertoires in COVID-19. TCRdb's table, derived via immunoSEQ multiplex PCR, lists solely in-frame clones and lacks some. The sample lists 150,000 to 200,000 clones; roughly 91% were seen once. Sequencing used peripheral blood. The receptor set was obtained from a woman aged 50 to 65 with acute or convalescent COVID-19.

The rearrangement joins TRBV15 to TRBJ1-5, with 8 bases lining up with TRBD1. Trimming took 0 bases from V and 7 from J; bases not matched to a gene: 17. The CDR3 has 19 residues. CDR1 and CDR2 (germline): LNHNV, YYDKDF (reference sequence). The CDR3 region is CATSRDRPPDREEGQPQHF. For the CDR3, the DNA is TGTGCCACCAGCAGAGATCGCCCCCCGGACAGGGAAGAAGGGCAGCCCCAGCATTTT.

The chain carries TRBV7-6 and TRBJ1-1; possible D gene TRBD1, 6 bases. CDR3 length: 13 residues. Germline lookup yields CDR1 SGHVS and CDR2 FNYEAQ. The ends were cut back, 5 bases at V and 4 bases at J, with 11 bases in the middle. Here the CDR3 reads CASSARGATEAFF. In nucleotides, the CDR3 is TGTGCCAGCAGCGCGCGGGGGGCCACTGAAGCTTTCTTT.

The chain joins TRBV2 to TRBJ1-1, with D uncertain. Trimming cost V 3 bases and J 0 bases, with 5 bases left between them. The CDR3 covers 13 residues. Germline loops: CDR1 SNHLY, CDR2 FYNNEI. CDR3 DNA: TGTGCCAGCAGTGACGGTATGAACACTGAAGCTTTCTTT. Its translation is CASSDGMNTEAFF. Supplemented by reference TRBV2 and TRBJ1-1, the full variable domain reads EPEVTQTPSHQVTQMGQEVILRCVPISNHLYFYWYRQILGQKVEFLVSFYNNEISEKSEIFDDQFSVERPDGSNFTLKIRSTKLEDSAMYFCASSDGMNTEAFFGQGTRLTVV.

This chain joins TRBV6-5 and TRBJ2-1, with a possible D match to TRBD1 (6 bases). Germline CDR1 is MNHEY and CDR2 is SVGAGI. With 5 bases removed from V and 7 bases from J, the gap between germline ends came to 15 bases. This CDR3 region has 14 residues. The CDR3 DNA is TGTGCCAGCAGTCTACAGGGTGTAGGGAATGAGCAGTTCTTC. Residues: CASSLQGVGNEQFF.

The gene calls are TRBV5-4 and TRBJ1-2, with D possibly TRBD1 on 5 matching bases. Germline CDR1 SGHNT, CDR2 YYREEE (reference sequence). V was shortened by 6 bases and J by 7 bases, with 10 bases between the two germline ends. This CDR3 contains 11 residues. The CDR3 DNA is TGTGCCAGCAAATCTCAGGGTGGCTACACCTTC. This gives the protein CASKSQGGYTF.

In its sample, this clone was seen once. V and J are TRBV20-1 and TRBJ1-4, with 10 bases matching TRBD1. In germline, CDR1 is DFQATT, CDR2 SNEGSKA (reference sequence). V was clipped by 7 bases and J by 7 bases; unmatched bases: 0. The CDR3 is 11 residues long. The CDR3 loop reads CSGTGGEKLFF. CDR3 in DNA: TGCAGTGGGACAGGGGGTGAAAAACTGTTTTTT.

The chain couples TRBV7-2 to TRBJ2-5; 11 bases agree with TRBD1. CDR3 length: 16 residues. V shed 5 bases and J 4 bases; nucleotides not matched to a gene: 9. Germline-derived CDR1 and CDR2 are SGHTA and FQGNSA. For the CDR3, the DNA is TGTGCCAGCAGCCCTGGACAGGGGGCAATAGGAGAGACCCAGTACTTC. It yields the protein CASSPGQGAIGETQYF.

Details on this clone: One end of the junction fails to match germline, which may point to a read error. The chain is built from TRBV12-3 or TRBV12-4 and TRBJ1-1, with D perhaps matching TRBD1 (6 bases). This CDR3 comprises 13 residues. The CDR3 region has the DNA TGTGCCAGCAGTGTAATCCGGGACACTCAAGCTTTCTTT. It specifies CASSVIRDTQAFF.

CDR3 loop: CASSSSAGQPTDTQYF. The CDR3 DNA reads as TGTGCCAGCAGCTCCTCAGCGGGGCAGCCCACAGATACGCAGTATTTT. The chain couples TRBV7-3 to TRBJ2-3, with 7 bases lining up with TRBD2. This CDR3 spans 16 amino acids. J gave up 2 bases and V 4 bases, and 9 bases lay outside the gene matches. CDR1 is SGHTA, CDR2 FQGTGA, per germline.

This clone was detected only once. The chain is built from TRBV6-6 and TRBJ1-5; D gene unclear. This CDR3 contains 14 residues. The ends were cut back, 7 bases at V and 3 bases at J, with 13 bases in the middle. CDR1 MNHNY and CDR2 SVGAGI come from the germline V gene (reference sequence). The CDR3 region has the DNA TGTGCCAGCAACCGGGGAAGTATCAATCAGCCCCAGCATTTT. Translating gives CASNRGSINQPQHF.

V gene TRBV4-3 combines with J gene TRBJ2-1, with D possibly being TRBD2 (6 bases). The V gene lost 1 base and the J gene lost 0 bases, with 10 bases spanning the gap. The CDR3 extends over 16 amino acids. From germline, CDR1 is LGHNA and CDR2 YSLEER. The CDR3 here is CASSQVHGSSYNEQFF. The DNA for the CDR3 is TGCGCCAGCAGCCAAGTCCACGGGAGCTCCTACAATGAGCAGTTCTTC.

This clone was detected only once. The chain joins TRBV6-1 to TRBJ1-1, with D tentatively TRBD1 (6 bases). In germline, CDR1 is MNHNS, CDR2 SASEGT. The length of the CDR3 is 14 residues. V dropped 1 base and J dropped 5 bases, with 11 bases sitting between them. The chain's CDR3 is CASSEVSQGTEAFF. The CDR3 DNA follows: TGTGCCAGCAGTGAAGTAAGTCAGGGGACTGAAGCTTTCTTT.

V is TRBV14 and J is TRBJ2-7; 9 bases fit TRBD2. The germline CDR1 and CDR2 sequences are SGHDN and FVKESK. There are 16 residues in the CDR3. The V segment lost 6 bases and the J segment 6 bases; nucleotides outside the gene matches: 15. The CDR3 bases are TGTGCCAGCAGACCTTCCGGGACTAGCAATCTGGGCGAGCAGTACTTC. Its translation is CASRPSGTSNLGEQYF.

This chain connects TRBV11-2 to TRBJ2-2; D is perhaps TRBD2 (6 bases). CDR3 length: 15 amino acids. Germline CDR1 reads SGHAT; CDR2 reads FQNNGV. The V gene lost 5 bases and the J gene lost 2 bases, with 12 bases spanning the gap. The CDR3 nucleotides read TGTGCCAGCAGCCGCGGGACCCTTAACACCGGGGAGCTGTTTTTT. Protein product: CASSRGTLNTGELFF.

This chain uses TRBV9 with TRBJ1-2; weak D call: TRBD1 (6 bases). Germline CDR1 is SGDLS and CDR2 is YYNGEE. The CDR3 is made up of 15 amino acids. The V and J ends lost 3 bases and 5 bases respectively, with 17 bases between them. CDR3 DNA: TGTGCCAGCAGCGACGCGGACAGTGGAGAATATGGCTACACCTTC. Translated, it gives CASSDADSGEYGYTF.

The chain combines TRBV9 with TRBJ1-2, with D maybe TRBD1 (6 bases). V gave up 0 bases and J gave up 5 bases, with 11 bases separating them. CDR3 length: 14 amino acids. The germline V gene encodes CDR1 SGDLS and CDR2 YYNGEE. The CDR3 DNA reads TGTGCCAGCAGCGTAGACAGGGATCCTTATGGCTACACCTTC. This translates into CASSVDRDPYGYTF. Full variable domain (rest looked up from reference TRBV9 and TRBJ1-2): DSGVTQTPKHLITATGQRVTLRCSPRSGDLSVYWYQQSLDQGLQFLIQYYNGEERAKGNILERFSAQQFPDLHSELNLSSLELGDSALYFCASSVDRDPYGYTFGSGTRLTVV.